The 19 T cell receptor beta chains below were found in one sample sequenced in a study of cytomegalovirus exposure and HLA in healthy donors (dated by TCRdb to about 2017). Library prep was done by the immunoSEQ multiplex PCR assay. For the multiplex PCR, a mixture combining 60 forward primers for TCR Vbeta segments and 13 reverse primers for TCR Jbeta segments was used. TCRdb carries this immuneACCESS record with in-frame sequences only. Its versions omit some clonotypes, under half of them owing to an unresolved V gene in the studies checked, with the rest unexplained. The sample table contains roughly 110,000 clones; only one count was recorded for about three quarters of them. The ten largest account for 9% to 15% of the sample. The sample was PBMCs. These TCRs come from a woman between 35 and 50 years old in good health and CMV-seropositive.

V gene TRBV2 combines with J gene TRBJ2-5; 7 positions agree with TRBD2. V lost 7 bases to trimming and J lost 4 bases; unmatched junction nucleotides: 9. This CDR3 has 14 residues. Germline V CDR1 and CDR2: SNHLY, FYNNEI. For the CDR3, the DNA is TGTGCCAGCAATAAAGGGAGGGAGGTAGAGACCCAGTACTTC. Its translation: CASNKGREVETQYF.

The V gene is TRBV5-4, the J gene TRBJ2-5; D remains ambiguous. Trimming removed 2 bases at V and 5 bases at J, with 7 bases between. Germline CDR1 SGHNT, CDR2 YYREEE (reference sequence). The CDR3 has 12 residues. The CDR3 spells CASSLISETQYF. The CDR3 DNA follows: TGTGCCAGCAGCTTAATTTCGGAGACCCAGTACTTC.

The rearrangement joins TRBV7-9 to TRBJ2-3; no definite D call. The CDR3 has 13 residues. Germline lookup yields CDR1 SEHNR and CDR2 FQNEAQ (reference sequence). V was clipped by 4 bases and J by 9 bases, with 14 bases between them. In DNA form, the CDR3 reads TGTGCCAGCAGCTCCCCTAACGAAGCCACGCAGTATTTT. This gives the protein CASSSPNEATQYF.

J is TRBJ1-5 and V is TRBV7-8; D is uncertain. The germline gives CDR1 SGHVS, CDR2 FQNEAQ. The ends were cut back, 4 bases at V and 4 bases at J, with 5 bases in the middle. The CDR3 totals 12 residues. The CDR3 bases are TGTGCCAGCAGCTATCAGAATCAGCCCCAGCATTTT. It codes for CASSYQNQPQHF.

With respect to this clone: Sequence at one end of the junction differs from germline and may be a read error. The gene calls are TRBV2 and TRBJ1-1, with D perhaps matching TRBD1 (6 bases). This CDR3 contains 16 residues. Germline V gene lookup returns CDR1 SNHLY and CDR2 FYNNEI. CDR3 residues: CASREDRSPMNTEAFF. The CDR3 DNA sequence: TGTGCCAGCAGGGAAGACAGGAGCCCCATGAACACTGAAGCTTTCTTT.

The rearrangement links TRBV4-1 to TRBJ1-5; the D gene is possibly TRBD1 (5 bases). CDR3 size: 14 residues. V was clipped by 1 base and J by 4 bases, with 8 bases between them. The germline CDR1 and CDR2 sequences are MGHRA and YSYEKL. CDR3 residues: CASSQAQGNQPQHF. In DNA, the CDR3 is TGCGCCAGCAGCCAAGCCCAGGGTAATCAGCCCCAGCATTTT.

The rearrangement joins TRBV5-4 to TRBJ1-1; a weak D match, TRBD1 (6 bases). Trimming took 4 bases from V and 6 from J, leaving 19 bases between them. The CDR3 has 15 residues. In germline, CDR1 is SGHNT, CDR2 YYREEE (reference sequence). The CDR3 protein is CASSQKQGGGAEAFF. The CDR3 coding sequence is TGTGCCAGCAGCCAGAAACAGGGCGGGGGAGCTGAAGCTTTCTTT.

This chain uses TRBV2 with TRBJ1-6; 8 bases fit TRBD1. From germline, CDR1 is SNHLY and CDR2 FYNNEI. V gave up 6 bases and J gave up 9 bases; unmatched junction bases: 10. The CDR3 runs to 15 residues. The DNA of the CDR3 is TGTGCCAGCAGCCTTACCGGGACAGGTACTTCACCCCTCCACTTT. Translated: CASSLTGTGTSPLHF.

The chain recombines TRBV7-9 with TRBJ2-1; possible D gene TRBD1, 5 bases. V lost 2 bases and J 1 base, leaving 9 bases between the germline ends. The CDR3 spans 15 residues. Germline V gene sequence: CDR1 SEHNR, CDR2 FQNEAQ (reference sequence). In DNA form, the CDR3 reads TGTGCCAGCAGCTTACTAAGGGGTTCCTACAATGAGCAGTTCTTC. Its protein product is CASSLLRGSYNEQFF.

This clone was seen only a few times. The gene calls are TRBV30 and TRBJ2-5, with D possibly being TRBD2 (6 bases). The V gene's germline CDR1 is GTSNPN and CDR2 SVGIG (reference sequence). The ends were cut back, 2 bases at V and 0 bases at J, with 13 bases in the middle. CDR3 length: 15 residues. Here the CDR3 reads CAWSPGTSYQETQYF. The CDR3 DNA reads TGTGCCTGGAGTCCAGGGACTTCGTACCAAGAGACCCAGTACTTC.

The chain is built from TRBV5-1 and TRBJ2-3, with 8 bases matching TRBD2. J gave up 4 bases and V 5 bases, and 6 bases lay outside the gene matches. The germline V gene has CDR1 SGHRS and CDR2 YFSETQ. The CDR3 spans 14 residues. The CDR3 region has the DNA TGCGCCAGCAGATCCGGGGGGGGACCAGATACGCAGTATTTT. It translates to CASRSGGGPDTQYF.

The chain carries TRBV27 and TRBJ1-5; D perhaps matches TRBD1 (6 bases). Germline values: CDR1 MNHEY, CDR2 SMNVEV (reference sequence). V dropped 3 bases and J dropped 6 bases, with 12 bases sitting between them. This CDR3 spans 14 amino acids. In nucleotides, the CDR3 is TGTGCCAGCAGTTTCAGGGGTGTCGGTCAGCCCCAGCATTTT. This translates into CASSFRGVGQPQHF.

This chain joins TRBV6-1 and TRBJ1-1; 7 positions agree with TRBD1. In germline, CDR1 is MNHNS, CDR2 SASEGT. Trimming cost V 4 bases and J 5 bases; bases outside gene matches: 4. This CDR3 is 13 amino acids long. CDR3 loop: CASSVHRGTEAFF. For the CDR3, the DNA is TGTGCCAGCAGTGTCCACAGGGGAACTGAAGCTTTCTTT.

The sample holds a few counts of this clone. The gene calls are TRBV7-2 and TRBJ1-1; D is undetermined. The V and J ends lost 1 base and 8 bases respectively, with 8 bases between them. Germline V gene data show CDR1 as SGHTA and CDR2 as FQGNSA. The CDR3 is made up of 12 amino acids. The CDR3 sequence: CASSLGMREAFF. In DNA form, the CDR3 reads TGTGCCAGCAGCTTAGGGATGAGGGAAGCTTTCTTT.

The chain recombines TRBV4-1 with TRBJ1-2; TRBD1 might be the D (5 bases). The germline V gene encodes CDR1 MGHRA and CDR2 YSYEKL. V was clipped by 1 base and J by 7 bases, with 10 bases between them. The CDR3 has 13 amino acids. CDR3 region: CASSQGQGSGYTF. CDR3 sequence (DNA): TGCGCCAGCAGCCAAGGTCAGGGAAGTGGCTACACCTTC.

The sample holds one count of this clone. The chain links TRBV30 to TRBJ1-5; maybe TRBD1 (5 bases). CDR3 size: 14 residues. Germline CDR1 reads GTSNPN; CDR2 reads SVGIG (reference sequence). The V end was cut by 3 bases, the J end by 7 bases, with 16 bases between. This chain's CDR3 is CAWSADGGRQPQHF. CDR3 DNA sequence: TGTGCCTGGAGCGCCGACGGGGGAAGGCAGCCCCAGCATTTT.

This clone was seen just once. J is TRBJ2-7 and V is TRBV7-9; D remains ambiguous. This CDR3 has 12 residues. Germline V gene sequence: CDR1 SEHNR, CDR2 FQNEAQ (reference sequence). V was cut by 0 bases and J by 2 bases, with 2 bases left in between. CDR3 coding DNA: TGTGCCAGCAGCTTAGCTACCTACGAGCAGTACTTC. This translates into CASSLATYEQYF. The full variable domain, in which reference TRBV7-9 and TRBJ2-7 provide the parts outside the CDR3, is DTGVSQNPRHKITKRGQNVTFRCDPISEHNRLYWYRQTLGQGPEFLTYFQNEAQLEKSRLLSDRFSAERPKGSFSTLEIQRTEQGDSAMYLCASSLATYEQYFGPGTRLTVT.

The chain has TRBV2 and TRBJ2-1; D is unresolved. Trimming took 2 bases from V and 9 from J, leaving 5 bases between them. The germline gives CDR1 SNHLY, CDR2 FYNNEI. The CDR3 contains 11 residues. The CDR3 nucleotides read TGTGCCAGCAGTGAATTCGGTGAGCAGTTCTTC. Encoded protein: CASSEFGEQFF.

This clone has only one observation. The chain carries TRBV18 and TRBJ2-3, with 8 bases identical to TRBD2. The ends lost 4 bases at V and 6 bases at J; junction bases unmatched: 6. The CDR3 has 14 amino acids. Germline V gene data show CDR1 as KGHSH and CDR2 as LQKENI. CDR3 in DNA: TGTGCCAGCTCACTCGGACTAGCAGGGGATACGCAGTATTTT. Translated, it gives CASSLGLAGDTQYF.